This T cell receptor beta chain is drawn from a study of T-cell reconstitution after alpha-beta-depleted transplantation in children. Unique molecular identifiers featured in how the TCRbeta library was prepared. TCRdb re-derived calls from the PCR reads in MiXCR, one entry per CDR3 protein. The table shows approximately 150,000 distinct CDR3 sequences, with around 8.8% occurring only once. The CDR3 is 14 amino acids. Trimming left V 8 bases short and J 6 bases short, with 18 bases between. Germline V gene lookup returns CDR1 LNHNV and CDR2 YYDKDF (reference sequence). This clonotype has a single count.

The chain uses TRBV15 and TRBJ2-3; TRBD2 is a possible D gene (6 bases). This receptor was taken from a female patient aged 2-10 years who had a stem cell transplant for congenital amegakaryocytic thrombocytopenia, so the T cells may come from the graft donor. The sequences come from PBMCs, mostly from graft donor cells, collected 180 days after TCRalphabeta/CD19-depleted stem cell transplant. The CDR3 bases are TGTGCCACCCGTTTCGCGGAGGGGCCGGATACGCAGTATTTT. Translated, it gives CATRFAEGPDTQYF.